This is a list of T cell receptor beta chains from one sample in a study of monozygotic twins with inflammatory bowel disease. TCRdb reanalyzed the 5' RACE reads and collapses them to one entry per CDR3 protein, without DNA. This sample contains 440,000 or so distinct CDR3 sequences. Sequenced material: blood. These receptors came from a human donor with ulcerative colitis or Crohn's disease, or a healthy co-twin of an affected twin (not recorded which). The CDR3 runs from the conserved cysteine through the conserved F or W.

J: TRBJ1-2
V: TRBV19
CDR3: CASSIYTGYTF

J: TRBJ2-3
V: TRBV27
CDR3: CATRPLAGGGGTDTQYF

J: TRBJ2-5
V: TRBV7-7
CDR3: CASSLQARTGGWETQYF

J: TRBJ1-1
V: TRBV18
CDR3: CASSVGMNTEAFF

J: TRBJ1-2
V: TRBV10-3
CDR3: CAIAKTGNEGGYTF

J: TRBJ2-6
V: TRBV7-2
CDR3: CASRRILRGSGANVLTF

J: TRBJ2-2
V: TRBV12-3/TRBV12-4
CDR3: CASRLSRVGELFF

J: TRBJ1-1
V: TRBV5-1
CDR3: CASSLSGGPDTEAFF

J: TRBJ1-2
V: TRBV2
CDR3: CASRVHRDDGYTF

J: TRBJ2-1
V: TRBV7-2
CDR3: CASSLASSGRGYNEQFF

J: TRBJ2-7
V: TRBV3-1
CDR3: CASSQTIYEQYF

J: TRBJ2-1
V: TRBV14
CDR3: CASSPPGLAPYNEQFF

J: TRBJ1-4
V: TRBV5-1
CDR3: CASSSGPDEKLFF

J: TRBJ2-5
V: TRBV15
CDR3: CATSRSKPETQYF

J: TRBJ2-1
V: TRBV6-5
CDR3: CASSYTGDRVRRSSEQFF

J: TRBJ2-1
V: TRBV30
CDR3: CAWDPGTGENEQFF

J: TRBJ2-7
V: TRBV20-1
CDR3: CSASDRGHQYF

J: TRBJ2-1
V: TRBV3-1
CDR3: CASSQLVGTSVYNEQFF

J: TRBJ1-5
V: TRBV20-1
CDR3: CSARGTLDQPQHF

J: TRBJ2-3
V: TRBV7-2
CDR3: CASSLSGGGDTQYF

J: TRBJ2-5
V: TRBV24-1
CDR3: CATSGQQETQYF

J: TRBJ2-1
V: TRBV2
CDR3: CASSDWTGGNNEQFF

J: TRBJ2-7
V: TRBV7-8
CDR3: CASRKTPWVWEQYF

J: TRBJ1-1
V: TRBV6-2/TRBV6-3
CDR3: CASSLQGERLNTEAFF

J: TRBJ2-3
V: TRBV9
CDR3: CASSVGGPSTDTQYF

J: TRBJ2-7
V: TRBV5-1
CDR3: CASSLGRDRTNPYEQYF

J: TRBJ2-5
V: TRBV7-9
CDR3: CASSLQLGLDKYF

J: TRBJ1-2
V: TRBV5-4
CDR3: CASRSRAPNYGYTF

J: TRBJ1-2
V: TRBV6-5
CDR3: CASSYDERGYGYTF

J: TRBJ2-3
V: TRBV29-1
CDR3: CSVGAGTGFTDTQYF

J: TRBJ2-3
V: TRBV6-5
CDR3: CASSYGSYADTQYF

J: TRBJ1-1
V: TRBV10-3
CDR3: CAAARHINTEAFF

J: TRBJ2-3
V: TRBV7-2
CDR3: CASSEQGTGSTDTQYF

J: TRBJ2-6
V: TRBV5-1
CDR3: CASSSVTAGANVLTF

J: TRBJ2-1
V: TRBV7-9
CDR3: CASSFGSSYNEQFF

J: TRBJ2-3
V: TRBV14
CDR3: CASSLGLAGNIDTQYF

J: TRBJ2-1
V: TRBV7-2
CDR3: CASGRWASALNEQFF

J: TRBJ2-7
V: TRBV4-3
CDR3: CASSQDRGRYYEQYF

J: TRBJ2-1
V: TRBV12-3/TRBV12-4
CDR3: CASIPAASEHEQFF

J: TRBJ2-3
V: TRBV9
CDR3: CASSVRPYGSETDTQYF

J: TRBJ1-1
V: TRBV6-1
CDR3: CASRPGPGPMNTEAFF

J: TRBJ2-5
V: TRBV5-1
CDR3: CASSSNDRKETQYF

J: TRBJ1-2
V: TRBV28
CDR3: CASSLRRANYGYTF

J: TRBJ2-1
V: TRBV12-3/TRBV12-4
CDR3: CASGTSGTSEQFF

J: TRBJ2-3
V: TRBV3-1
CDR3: CASLRGGSDTQYF

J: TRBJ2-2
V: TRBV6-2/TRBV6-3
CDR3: CASSTRRGPTGELFF

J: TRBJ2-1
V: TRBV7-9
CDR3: CASSLGGLAGRYNEQFF

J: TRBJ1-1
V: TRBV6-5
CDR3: CASSKGWGTEAFF

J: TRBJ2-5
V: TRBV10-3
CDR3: CAIRAGTRSETQYF

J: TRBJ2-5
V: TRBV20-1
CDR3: CSARGDNQETQYF

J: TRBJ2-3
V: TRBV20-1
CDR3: CSGQRVPVDTQYF

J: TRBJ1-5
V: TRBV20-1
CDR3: CSARGRRDLLNQPQHF

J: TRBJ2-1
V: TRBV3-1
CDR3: CASSRMVAAEQFF

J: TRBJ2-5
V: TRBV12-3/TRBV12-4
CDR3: CASSFAGGNQETQYF

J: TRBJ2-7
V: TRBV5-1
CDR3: CASSLVTSGKTYEQYF

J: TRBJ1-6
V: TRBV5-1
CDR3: CASSRESALRSPLHF

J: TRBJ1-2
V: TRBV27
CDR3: CASRQGVWDYGYTF